The clone carrying this T cell receptor beta chain was picked up a small number of times. Other DNA sequences from this sample encode an identical CDR3 as well. The primer mix had 60 Vbeta and 13 Jbeta primers. Measured with immunoSEQ multiplex PCR; TCRdb has only the in-frame clones, and not every one. The sample lists some 140,000 clones; approximately 80% were seen once. This entry comes from a study of cytomegalovirus exposure and HLA in healthy donors. The sequenced sample consisted of PBMCs. The source is a man between 25 and 39 years old in good health and CMV-seronegative.

The CDR3 spells CASMYASSSGANVLTF. For the CDR3, the DNA is TGTGCCAGTATGTACGCCTCCAGCTCTGGGGCCAACGTCCTGACTTTC. The rearrangement uses TRBV19 and TRBJ2-6; D unclear. Germline V gives CDR1 LNHDA, CDR2 SQIVND (reference sequence). With 7 bases removed from V and 0 bases from J, the gap between germline ends came to 13 bases. This CDR3 comprises 16 residues.